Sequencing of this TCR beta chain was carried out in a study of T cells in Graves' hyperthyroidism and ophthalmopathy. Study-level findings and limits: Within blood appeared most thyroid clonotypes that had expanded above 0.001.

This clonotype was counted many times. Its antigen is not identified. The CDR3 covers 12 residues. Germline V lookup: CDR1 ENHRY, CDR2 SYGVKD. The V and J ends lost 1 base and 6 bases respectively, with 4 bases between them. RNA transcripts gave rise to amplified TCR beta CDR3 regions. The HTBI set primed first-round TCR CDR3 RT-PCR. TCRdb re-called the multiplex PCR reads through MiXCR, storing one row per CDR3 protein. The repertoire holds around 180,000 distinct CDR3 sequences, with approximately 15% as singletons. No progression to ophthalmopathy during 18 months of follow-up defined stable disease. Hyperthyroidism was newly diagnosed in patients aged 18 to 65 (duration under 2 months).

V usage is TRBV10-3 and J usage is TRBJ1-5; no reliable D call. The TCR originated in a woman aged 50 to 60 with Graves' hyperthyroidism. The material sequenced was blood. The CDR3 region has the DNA TGTGCCATCAGTGAGTTTAGTCAGCCCCAGCATTTT. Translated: CAISEFSQPQHF.